These 8 T cell receptor beta chains were all obtained from the same sample, sequenced in a study of spatial heterogeneity in lung cancer. Described time point: sample taken at primary tumor resection. Whole RNA obtained from tumor, nontumor lung or frozen PBMC underwent sequencing without sorting. TCRdb reprocessed the 5' RACE reads via MiXCR and lists one record per CDR3 protein. The table shows about 92,000 distinct CDR3 sequences, with over 9.5% occurring only once. Sequenced here: PBMCs, sampled at surgery. These receptors came from a male donor with early-stage non-small cell lung cancer.

This chain links TRBV19 with TRBJ1-6; D gene ambiguous. CDR3 size: 12 residues. V lost 4 bases to trimming and J lost 7 bases, with 5 bases between them. Looked up from germline, CDR1 is LNHDA and CDR2 is SQIVND (reference sequence). The DNA for the CDR3 is TGTGCCAGTAGTACCCAGAATTCACCCCTCCACTTT. This sequence encodes CASSTQNSPLHF.

This clonotype occurred many times. The chain combines TRBV28 with TRBJ1-1; perhaps TRBD1 as D (6 bases). This CDR3 has 14 residues. V was clipped by 2 bases and J by 6 bases, with 13 bases between them. Germline V CDR1 and CDR2: MDHEN, SYDVKM. DNA for the CDR3: TGTGCCAGCAGTTTACTTACAGGGAGTGCTGAAGCTTTCTTT. Translation gives CASSLLTGSAEAFF. Complete variable domain (other parts from reference TRBV28 and TRBJ1-1): DVKVTQSSRYLVKRTGEKVFLECVQDMDHENMFWYRQDPGLGLRLIYFSYDVKMKEKGDIPEGYSVSREKKERFSLILESASTNQTSMYLCASSLLTGSAEAFFGQGTRLTVV.

A few counts support this clonotype. The rearrangement uses TRBV6-1 and TRBJ2-5, with D perhaps matching TRBD1 (6 bases). The CDR3 contains 14 residues. V gave up 10 bases and J gave up 3 bases, with 18 bases separating them. Per the germline V gene, CDR1 is MNHNS and CDR2 is SASEGT. In DNA, the CDR3 is TGTGCCACGGCGCCCGGGACAATCAAAGAGACCCAGTACTTC. It codes for CATAPGTIKETQYF.

This clonotype was detected a few times. The CDR3 reads CASSLDGADSGNTIYF. The CDR3 nucleotides read TGCGCCAGCAGCTTGGACGGGGCGGACTCTGGAAACACCATATATTTT. The rearrangement links TRBV5-1 to TRBJ1-3; TRBD1 might be the D (5 bases). Per the germline V gene, CDR1 is SGHRS and CDR2 is YFSETQ. This CDR3 is 16 amino acids long. V dropped 0 bases and J dropped 0 bases, with 10 bases sitting between them. Based on the CDR3 plus reference TRBV5-1 and TRBJ1-3, the full variable domain is KAGVTQTPRYLIKTRGQQVTLSCSPISGHRSVSWYQQTPGQGLQFLFEYFSETQRNKGNFPGRFSGRQFSNSRSEMNVSTLELGDSALYLCASSLDGADSGNTIYFGEGSWLTVV.

This clonotype showed up just a few times. The rearrangement joins TRBV19 to TRBJ1-5; D unresolved. V was clipped by 3 bases and J by 7 bases, with 13 bases between them. CDR1 and CDR2 from the germline V gene are LNHDA and SQIVND (reference sequence). The CDR3 is 14 amino acids. The CDR3 region is CASSISAERQPQHF. DNA of the CDR3: TGTGCCAGTAGTATTTCGGCAGAGCGGCAGCCCCAGCATTTT.

This clonotype was observed a handful of times. The chain recombines TRBV7-2 with TRBJ1-5, with a possible D match to TRBD1 (5 bases). The CDR3 runs to 15 residues. Trimming shortened V by 5 bases and J by 5 bases, and 16 bases separated the two germline ends. Germline-derived CDR1 and CDR2 are SGHTA and FQGNSA. CDR3 nucleotide sequence: TGTGCCAGCAGCCAAGGGTGGTTGGGGGATCAGCCCCAGCATTTT. This encodes CASSQGWLGDQPQHF.

The V call is TRBV6-5, the J call TRBJ2-3, with 12 bases fitting TRBD2. Trimming cost V 6 bases and J 5 bases; bases outside gene matches: 9. Germline V gene sequence: CDR1 MNHEY, CDR2 SVGAGI. This CDR3 contains 16 residues. The CDR3 protein is CASRVSLAGGIDTQYF. Here the CDR3 DNA reads TGTGCCAGCAGAGTTTCTCTAGCGGGGGGGATAGATACGCAGTATTTT.

In this sample, this clonotype turned up a few times. The V and J genes are TRBV23-1 and TRBJ1-5, with TRBD1 matching over 10 bases. TRBV23-1 is reported as an ORF; its role is uncertain. This CDR3 comprises 18 residues. The J segment lost 2 bases and the V segment lost 1 base, leaving 8 bases of the junction unmatched. The CDR3 is CASSQCPEGQGCNQPQHF. As DNA, the CDR3 is TGCGCCAGCAGTCAATGCCCTGAGGGACAGGGGTGCAATCAGCCCCAGCATTTT.